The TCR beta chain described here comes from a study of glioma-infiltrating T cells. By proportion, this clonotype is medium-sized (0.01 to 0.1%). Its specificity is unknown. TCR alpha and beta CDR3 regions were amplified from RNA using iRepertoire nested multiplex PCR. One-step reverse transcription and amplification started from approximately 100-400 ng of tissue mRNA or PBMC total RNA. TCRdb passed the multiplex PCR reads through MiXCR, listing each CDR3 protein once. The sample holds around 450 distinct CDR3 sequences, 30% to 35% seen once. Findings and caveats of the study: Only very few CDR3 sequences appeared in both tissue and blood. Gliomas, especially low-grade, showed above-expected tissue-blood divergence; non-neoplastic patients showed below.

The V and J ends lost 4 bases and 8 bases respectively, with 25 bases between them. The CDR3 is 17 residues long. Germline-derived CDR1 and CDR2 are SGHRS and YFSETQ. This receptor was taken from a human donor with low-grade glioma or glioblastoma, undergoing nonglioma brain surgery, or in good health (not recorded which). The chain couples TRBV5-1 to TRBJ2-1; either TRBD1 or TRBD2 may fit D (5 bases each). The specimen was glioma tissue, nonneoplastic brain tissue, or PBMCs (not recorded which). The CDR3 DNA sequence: TGCGCCAGCAGCGTATTATCCGGGACGGACGGGAAAGATGAGCAGTTCTTC. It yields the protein CASSVLSGTDGKDEQFF.